Below, 28 T cell receptor beta chains from the same sample are listed, as sequenced in a study of blood T cell repertoires in COVID-19. Clones were sequenced by immunoSEQ multiplex PCR, and TCRdb holds only the in-frame ones, with some missing. Of 200,000 to 250,000 clones listed, more than 75% are singletons. Sequencing used peripheral blood. These receptors were obtained from an older woman with active or convalescent COVID-19.

CDR3 amino acids: CASSRQGAPGNYGYTF. DNA of the CDR3: TGTGCCAGCAGCCGACAGGGCGCGCCTGGGAACTATGGCTACACCTTC. The chain is built from TRBV7-9 and TRBJ1-2, with 7 positions matching TRBD1. In germline, CDR1 is SEHNR, CDR2 FQNEAQ (reference sequence). The CDR3 runs to 16 residues. V was pared by 5 bases and J by 2 bases, with 11 bases of the junction left unmatched.

This clone was detected a few times. V usage is TRBV4-3 and J usage is TRBJ2-2, with D possibly being TRBD1 (6 bases). This CDR3 comprises 14 residues. Per germline, CDR1 LGHNA and CDR2 YSLEER. V lost 6 bases, J lost 1 base, and 9 bases lay in between. The CDR3 sequence: CASRGGLNTGELFF. The DNA of the CDR3 is TGCGCCAGCAGAGGGGGATTGAACACCGGGGAGCTGTTTTTT.

In the case of this clone: This sample also contains other DNA sequences that code for the same CDR3. The chain links TRBV5-1 to TRBJ1-2; D uncertain. CDR3 length: 12 amino acids. The V and J ends lost 0 bases and 5 bases respectively, with 5 bases between them. CDR1 and CDR2 from the germline V gene are SGHRS and YFSETQ. The CDR3 nucleotides are TGCGCCAGCAGCTTGGGCGAGTATGGCTACACCTTC. This translates into CASSLGEYGYTF.

V usage is TRBV11-2 and J usage is TRBJ2-3; D perhaps matches TRBD2 (5 bases). Germline V gene sequence: CDR1 SGHAT, CDR2 FQNNGV. This CDR3 spans 15 amino acids. V was trimmed by 0 bases and J by 1 base, leaving 8 bases between them. The chain's CDR3 is CASSLDGGGTDTQYF. CDR3 in DNA: TGTGCCAGCAGCTTAGACGGAGGAGGCACAGATACGCAGTATTTT.

This chain links TRBV11-2 with TRBJ1-4; no clear D gene. CDR1 is SGHAT, CDR2 FQNNGV, per germline. Trimming took 4 bases from V and 0 from J, leaving 9 bases between them. The CDR3 runs to 15 residues. The CDR3 reads CASSYSVATNEKLFF. CDR3 bases: TGTGCCAGCAGCTACAGTGTCGCAACTAATGAAAAACTGTTTTTT.

This chain joins TRBV6-6 and TRBJ1-2, with D tentatively TRBD1 (6 bases). The CDR3 sequence is 14 residues long. CDR1 is MNHNY and CDR2 is SVGAGI in the germline V gene (reference sequence). Trimming stripped 0 bases from V and 4 bases from J, with 9 bases between. The CDR3 region has the DNA TGTGCCAGCAGTTACTCGGCAGGGGTCTATGGCTACACCTTC. It translates to CASSYSAGVYGYTF.

The rearrangement joins TRBV24-1 to TRBJ1-4; D may be TRBD1 (5 bases). Germline V gives CDR1 KGHDR, CDR2 SFDVKD. The CDR3 has 19 residues. Trimming took off 3 bases at V and 4 bases at J, with 23 bases between the two ends. The chain's CDR3 is CATSDPRRVMGRNNEKLFF. CDR3 DNA sequence: TGTGCCACCAGTGATCCTCGAAGAGTAATGGGGCGGAATAATGAAAAACTGTTTTTT.

A single count supports this clone. The same CDR3 also results from other DNA sequences found in this sample. The gene calls are TRBV6-2 or TRBV6-3 and TRBJ2-5; D remains unclear. Per germline, CDR1 MNHEY and CDR2 SVGEGT. There are 13 residues in the CDR3. Trimming shortened V by 3 bases and J by 2 bases, and 7 bases separated the two germline ends. In nucleotides, the CDR3 is TGTGCCAGCAGTTATGGCAGACAAGAGACCCAGTACTTC. This gives the protein CASSYGRQETQYF.

V gene TRBV6-2 or TRBV6-3 combines with J gene TRBJ2-3, with TRBD2 identical over 15 bases. V lost 5 bases to trimming and J lost 6 bases; unmatched junction nucleotides: 9. The CDR3 loop spans 17 amino acids. The V gene's germline CDR1 is MNHEY and CDR2 SVGEGT. CDR3 residues: CASSQPWTSGGADTQYF. The CDR3, as DNA: TGTGCCAGCAGTCAGCCGTGGACTAGCGGGGGGGCTGATACGCAGTATTTT.

The chain recombines TRBV19 with TRBJ1-5; D might be TRBD1 (6 bases). Trimming took off 5 bases at V and 6 bases at J, with 14 bases between the two ends. CDR3 length equals 14 residues. Per the germline V gene, CDR1 is LNHDA and CDR2 is SQIVND (reference sequence). In nucleotides, the CDR3 is TGTGCCAGTAGTCCGCCGACAGGTTCTCAGCCCCAGCATTTT. Protein: CASSPPTGSQPQHF.

J is TRBJ2-3 and V is TRBV11-2; unclear D gene. V lost 1 base to trimming and J lost 6 bases, with 11 bases between them. The CDR3 has 14 residues. Germline V gene lookup returns CDR1 SGHAT and CDR2 FQNNGV. CDR3 sequence reads: CASSLGMRLDTQYF. For the CDR3, the DNA is TGTGCCAGCAGCTTAGGGATGAGGTTGGATACGCAGTATTTT. Together with reference TRBV11-2 and TRBJ2-3, the CDR3 gives the full variable domain: EAGVAQSPRYKIIEKRQSVAFWCNPISGHATLYWYQQILGQGPKLLIQFQNNGVVDDSQLPKDRFSAERLKGVDSTLKIQPAKLEDSAVYLCASSLGMRLDTQYFGPGTRLTVL.

V is TRBV19 and J is TRBJ1-5; D remains ambiguous. The CDR3 is 13 amino acids. Trimming took off 6 bases at V and 7 bases at J, with 13 bases between the two ends. Germline CDR1 LNHDA, CDR2 SQIVND (reference sequence). This CDR3 reads CASSVEDPQPQHF. CDR3 sequence (DNA): TGTGCCAGTAGCGTGGAGGACCCCCAGCCCCAGCATTTT.

The CDR3 DNA follows: TGCGCCAGCAGCCAAGATCAGGGGGCTGGGGGCCGGGAAGCTTTCTTT. This gives the protein CASSQDQGAGGREAFF. This sequence joins TRBV4-3 and TRBJ1-1; 8 nucleotides line up with TRBD1. There are 16 residues in the CDR3. Germline V lookup: CDR1 LGHNA, CDR2 YSLEER. With V trimmed by 0 bases and J by 8 bases, 11 bases remained unmatched.

This clone was seen more than once but under ten times. The genes are TRBV18 and TRBJ2-4; D is perhaps TRBD2 (6 bases). Trimming shortened V by 4 bases and J by 8 bases, and 9 bases separated the two germline ends. The CDR3 consists of 12 residues. CDR1 and CDR2 (germline): KGHSH, LQKENI. CDR3 residues: CASSLGEDIQYF. CDR3 bases: TGTGCCAGCTCACTGGGGGAGGACATTCAGTACTTC. Based on the CDR3 plus reference TRBV18 and TRBJ2-4, the full variable domain is NAGVMQNPRHLVRRRGQEARLRCSPMKGHSHVYWYRQLPEEGLKFMVYLQKENIIDESGMPKERFSAEFPKEGPSILRIQQVVRGDSAAYFCASSLGEDIQYFGAGTRLSVL.

The chain links TRBV27 to TRBJ1-2; 7 nucleotides match TRBD1. CDR3 length equals 12 residues. Looked up from germline, CDR1 is MNHEY and CDR2 is SMNVEV (reference sequence). V dropped 6 bases and J dropped 8; count of bases not matched to a gene: 6. The CDR3 reads CASSYRGGGYTF. CDR3 bases: TGTGCCAGCAGCTACAGGGGAGGAGGCTACACCTTC.

The chain employs TRBV6-5 and TRBJ2-2; 8 bases are shared with TRBD1. Germline V gene lookup returns CDR1 MNHEY and CDR2 SVGAGI. J was trimmed by 5 bases and V by 7 bases; bases with no gene match: 9. The CDR3 has 15 amino acids. The DNA of the CDR3 is TGTGCCAGCAACTTCGGGACAGGTCCAACCGGGGAGCTGTTTTTT. As protein: CASNFGTGPTGELFF.

As concerns this clone: Other nucleotide sequences in the sample specify the same CDR3. The chain is built from TRBV6-5 and TRBJ2-3, with D perhaps matching TRBD2 (6 bases). CDR1 is MNHEY and CDR2 is SVGAGI in the germline V gene. V was pared by 8 bases and J by 0 bases, with 9 bases between. There are 13 residues in the CDR3. The DNA for the CDR3 is TGTGCCAGCCGGCGGGGTAGCACAGATACGCAGTATTTT. It translates to CASRRGSTDTQYF.

Here the CDR3 reads CASSLARGGEAFF. DNA for the CDR3: TGTGCCAGCAGCTTAGCCCGGGGAGGAGAAGCTTTCTTT. V gene TRBV11-3 combines with J gene TRBJ1-1; no reliable D call. Germline V gene sequence: CDR1 SGHNT, CDR2 YENEEA. V was trimmed by 1 base and J by 8 bases, leaving 11 bases between them. The CDR3 has 13 residues.

V is TRBV19 and J is TRBJ2-1; 10 bases align to TRBD2. V was clipped by 7 bases and J by 1 base; unmatched bases: 7. CDR3 length equals 16 residues. Germline V gene lookup returns CDR1 LNHDA and CDR2 SQIVND (reference sequence). The CDR3 sequence is CASNGIAGGSYNEQFF. As DNA, the CDR3 is TGTGCCAGTAACGGGATAGCGGGGGGTTCCTACAATGAGCAGTTCTTC.

In its sample, this clone was seen once. The rearrangement links TRBV5-4 to TRBJ2-1, with D possibly TRBD2 on 5 matching bases. V lost 3 bases and J lost 9, with 19 bases in between. The CDR3 totals 15 residues. Germline CDR1 reads SGHNT; CDR2 reads YYREEE (reference sequence). CDR3 amino acids: CASSYTIGQEGEQFF. The CDR3 DNA follows: TGTGCCAGCAGCTACACGATAGGCCAAGAGGGTGAGCAGTTCTTC. The variable domain in full, completed from reference TRBV5-4 and TRBJ2-1, reads ETGVTQSPTHLIKTRGQQVTLRCSSQSGHNTVSWYQQALGQGPQFIFQYYREEENGRGNFPPRFSGLQFPNYSSELNVNALELDDSALYLCASSYTIGQEGEQFFGPGTRLTVL.

This chain connects TRBV5-1 to TRBJ1-1, with 7 bases fitting TRBD1. This CDR3 comprises 14 residues. V lost 3 bases to trimming and J lost 0 bases; unmatched junction nucleotides: 2. CDR1 is SGHRS, CDR2 YFSETQ, per germline. CDR3 sequence reads: CASSWDRLNTEAFF. The DNA for the CDR3 is TGCGCCAGCAGCTGGGACAGATTGAACACTGAAGCTTTCTTT.

The chain is built from TRBV25-1 and TRBJ2-3; 9 nucleotides line up with TRBD2. J gave up 0 bases and V 5 bases, and 6 bases lay outside the gene matches. Germline V gene sequence: CDR1 MGHDK, CDR2 SYGVNS. The CDR3 spans 16 residues. For the CDR3, the DNA is TGTGCCAGCAGTTCTCGAAGCGGGGGGAGCACAGATACGCAGTATTTT. This gives the protein CASSSRSGGSTDTQYF.

The CDR3 loop reads CASSNDRAPGNTIYF. The CDR3 DNA sequence: TGCGCCAGCAGCAATGACAGGGCCCCTGGAAACACCATATATTTT. The J gene is TRBJ1-3, the V gene TRBV5-1, with 7 bases lining up with TRBD1. V was clipped by 4 bases and J by 2 bases; unmatched bases: 6. Germline-derived CDR1 and CDR2 are SGHRS and YFSETQ. The CDR3 is 15 residues long.

CDR3 coding DNA: TGTGCCAGCAGCTTAGGGCCCGGTATAAGGAGGGCTCTGCAAGAGACCCAGTACTTC. This encodes CASSLGPGIRRALQETQYF. The chain has TRBV7-6 and TRBJ2-5, with D perhaps TRBD2 (6 bases). Germline V gene sequence: CDR1 SGHVS, CDR2 FNYEAQ. There are 19 residues in the CDR3. Trimming shortened V by 1 base and J by 2 bases, and 23 bases separated the two germline ends.

The chain joins TRBV11-3 to TRBJ1-1; 9 positions match TRBD1. Germline-derived CDR1 and CDR2 are SGHNT and YENEEA. The CDR3 length is 15 residues. Unmatched junction bases numbered 9, after V lost 5 bases and J lost 5 bases. The CDR3 spells CASSVTGGAGTEAFF. The CDR3 DNA reads as TGTGCCAGCAGCGTAACAGGGGGCGCGGGGACTGAAGCTTTCTTT. Together with reference TRBV11-3 and TRBJ1-1, the CDR3 gives the full variable domain: EAGVVQSPRYKIIEKKQPVAFWCNPISGHNTLYWYLQNLGQGPELLIRYENEEAVDDSQLPKDRFSAERLKGVDSTLKIQPAELGDSAVYLCASSVTGGAGTEAFFGQGTRLTVV.

The CDR3 loop reads CASKPGNTEAFF. CDR3 bases: TGTGCCAGCAAGCCGGGAAACACTGAAGCTTTCTTT. The V gene is TRBV14, the J gene TRBJ1-1, with D unclear. V was shortened by 7 bases and J by 2 bases, with 8 bases between the two germline ends. CDR1 is SGHDN and CDR2 is FVKESK in the germline V gene. The CDR3 runs to 12 residues.

The chain carries TRBV29-1 and TRBJ2-1; the match to TRBD2 covers 8 bases. The germline gives CDR1 SQVTM, CDR2 ANQGSEA. The CDR3 length is 17 residues. V lost 4 bases to trimming and J lost 0 bases; unmatched junction nucleotides: 11. The DNA for the CDR3 is TGCAGCGTTGGCCCTACGGGAGGGCAGGGCTCCTACAATGAGCAGTTCTTC. As protein: CSVGPTGGQGSYNEQFF.

The rearrangement links TRBV10-3 to TRBJ1-6; the match to TRBD1 covers 7 bases. This CDR3 region has 15 residues. J lost 7 bases, V lost 0 bases, and 3 bases had no gene match. The germline gives CDR1 ENHRY, CDR2 SYGVKD. The CDR3 nucleotides are TGTGCCATCAGTGAGTCTTTGGACAGGAATTCACCCCTCCACTTT. Amino acids: CAISESLDRNSPLHF.